The TCR beta chain under discussion was sequenced for a study of regulatory T cells in long-lasting Graves disease. Study results and caveats: Clonotypes that were public and shared totalled fewer than 3,500 in persistent patients versus about a thousand in new patients.

Arm-PCR with iRepertoire HTBI primers amplified the CDR3 regions for these TCR beta libraries. Original analysis: Spanning all samples, the identified segments comprised 60 to 80 TRBV and some 15 TRBJ. TCRdb reanalysed the multiplex PCR reads using MiXCR and keeps one entry per CDR3 protein. TCRdb, not the authors, supplied the V and J calls. This sample has some 440,000 distinct CDR3 sequences, with under 25% found just once. Time point noted: persistent/refractory GD, antithyroid drugs over 5 years with positive TRAb. RNA extracted from PBMCs served as the sequencing template. One endocrinology department in Xi'an, China, was where patients came from. A peripheral blood sample, about 9.4 milliliters in volume, was drawn into EDTA tubes. On this clonotype itself: Its antigen is unidentified.

There are 14 residues in the CDR3. CDR1 and CDR2 from the germline V gene are SGHRS and YFSETQ. Trimming cost V 4 bases and J 1 base, with 11 bases left between them. Sequenced material: peripheral blood mononuclear cells (PBMCs), taken when the disease was refractory, from a patient treated with antithyroid drugs. V and J are TRBV5-1 and TRBJ1-1, with D maybe TRBD1 (5 bases). The receptor's source is a female donor with Graves disease. In DNA, the CDR3 is TGCGCCAGCAGCGCGGGACCCAAGAACACTGAAGCTTTCTTT. Translating it yields CASSAGPKNTEAFF.